This T cell receptor (beta chain) was sequenced in a study of blood T cell repertoires in COVID-19. Study background: Acute-phase and convalescent COVID-19 samples originated in the United States, Italy and Spain. PBMCs, B-cell-depleted T cells, or T cells were the source of the cDNA or gDNA that made up the material.

Germline V gene data show CDR1 as ENHRY and CDR2 as SYGVKD. V was pared by 8 bases and J by 4 bases, with 6 bases of the junction left unmatched. This CDR3 is built from 13 residues. The authors' processing: Amplified reference gene primers provided the basis for estimating nucleated cell counts. Some clones are missing from TCRdb's copy, which holds only in-frame ones; the method was immunoSEQ multiplex PCR. V, J and clone size are taken as reported in that table, and D and trimming were inferred from the DNA itself. The sample includes approximately 260,000 clones, around 85% of them seen just once.

The sequenced material came from peripheral blood. The sequence was obtained from a woman older than 75 with acute or convalescent COVID-19. The chain couples TRBV10-3 to TRBJ1-1; TRBD1 agrees at 8 bases. The CDR3 bases are TGTGCCATCCGCGAACAGGGGGGCACTGAAGCTTTCTTT. It is translated as CAIREQGGTEAFF.